The 30 T cell receptor beta chains presented below share a single source sample, sequenced in a study of blood T cell repertoires in COVID-19. This table comes from immunoSEQ multiplex PCR, and its TCRdb copy is limited to in-frame clones, with some not included. The table shows about 140,000 clones, with 80% to 90% occurring only once. Sequencing was done on a sample of peripheral blood. These receptors all come from a woman aged 55-69 years with acute or convalescent COVID-19.

The J gene is TRBJ2-3, the V gene TRBV3-1 (or the pseudogene TRBV3-2), with 9 bases lining up with TRBD2. The CDR3 spans 15 residues. J gave up 2 bases and V 2 bases, and 2 bases lay outside the gene matches. The germline V gene encodes CDR1 LGHDT and CDR2 YNNKEL (reference sequence). This CDR3 is CASSQLAGTTDTQYF. The CDR3, as DNA: TGTGCCAGCAGCCAACTAGCGGGGACCACAGATACGCAGTATTTT.

This clone was found a few times. This sequence joins TRBV7-2 and TRBJ1-5; no clear D gene. Germline V gene sequence: CDR1 SGHTA, CDR2 FQGNSA. The CDR3 has 15 amino acids. V lost 1 base and J lost 6, with 13 bases in between. As DNA, the CDR3 is TGTGCCAGCAGCTTAGTGGACGGACTCATTCAGCCCCAGCATTTT. It is translated as CASSLVDGLIQPQHF. The whole variable domain, remainder taken from reference TRBV7-2 and TRBJ1-5, is GAGVSQSPSNKVTEKGKDVELRCDPISGHTALYWYRQSLGQGLEFLIYFQGNSAPDKSGLPSDRFSAERTGGSVSTLTIQRTQQEDSAVYLCASSLVDGLIQPQHFGDGTRLSIL.

V is TRBV23-1 and J is TRBJ1-1; a possible D gene is TRBD1 (6 bases). TRBV23-1 is an open reading frame, and its role is uncertain. The CDR3 is 16 residues long. Trimming removed 0 bases at V and 3 bases at J, with 14 bases between. The CDR3 coding sequence is TGCGCCAGCAGTCAATCAGAGGGGGGGGCATACACTGAAGCTTTCTTT. Translated, it gives CASSQSEGGAYTEAFF.

The chain recombines TRBV28 with TRBJ1-1; tentative D call: TRBD1 (6 bases). CDR3 size: 14 residues. V was cut by 6 bases and J by 3 bases, with 14 bases left in between. Germline CDR1 MDHEN, CDR2 SYDVKM. This chain's CDR3 is CASRSGRGDTEAFF. The CDR3 nucleotides read TGTGCCAGCAGATCGGGCAGGGGAGACACTGAAGCTTTCTTT.

The CDR3 nucleotides read TGTGCCACCAGCTTACCGGGATACAATCAGCCCCAGCATTTT. Its protein product is CATSLPGYNQPQHF. The V call is TRBV15, the J call TRBJ1-5; D call uncertain. The CDR3 covers 14 residues. Germline CDR1 and CDR2: LNHNV and YYDKDF (reference sequence). Trimming removed 5 bases at V and 3 bases at J, with 11 bases between.

The chain has TRBV5-1 and TRBJ1-2; 7 bases match TRBD1. Trimming took 0 bases from V and 7 from J; bases not matched to a gene: 6. CDR1 is SGHRS and CDR2 is YFSETQ in the germline V gene. The CDR3 has 14 amino acids. CDR3 DNA: TGCGCCAGCAGCTTGGGACAGGGCATGGGTGGCTACACCTTC. Protein: CASSLGQGMGGYTF. The full variable domain, rest sourced from reference TRBV5-1 and TRBJ1-2, is KAGVTQTPRYLIKTRGQQVTLSCSPISGHRSVSWYQQTPGQGLQFLFEYFSETQRNKGNFPGRFSGRQFSNSRSEMNVSTLELGDSALYLCASSLGQGMGGYTFGSGTRLTVV.

This clone turned up a few times. The chain carries TRBV6-5 and TRBJ1-2; weak D call: TRBD1 (5 bases). The V gene's germline CDR1 is MNHEY and CDR2 SVGAGI. This CDR3 region has 14 residues. Trimming took 0 bases from V and 4 from J, leaving 9 bases between them. For the CDR3, the DNA is TGTGCCAGCAGTTACTCGAGACAGAGCTATGGCTACACCTTC. Translation gives CASSYSRQSYGYTF.

This chain joins TRBV28 and TRBJ1-5, with D unresolved. This CDR3 spans 15 amino acids. CDR1 MDHEN and CDR2 SYDVKM come from the germline V gene. V dropped 6 bases and J dropped 6 bases, with 18 bases sitting between them. This CDR3 reads CASSFLSGYAQPQHF. CDR3 nucleotide sequence: TGTGCCAGCAGCTTCTTATCGGGGTACGCTCAGCCCCAGCATTTT.

This chain joins TRBV5-1 and TRBJ2-2; 9 bases line up with TRBD2. The germline V gene has CDR1 SGHRS and CDR2 YFSETQ. The CDR3 contains 16 residues. V gave up 4 bases and J gave up 3 bases; unmatched junction bases: 7. CDR3 in DNA: TGCGCCAGCAGCCCAGCGGGAGGCCTAGACACCGGGGAGCTGTTTTTT. Protein sequence: CASSPAGGLDTGELFF.

The chain joins TRBV24-1 to TRBJ1-2; tentative D call: TRBD1 (5 bases). The CDR3 sequence is 13 residues long. The V end was cut by 9 bases, the J end by 8 bases, with 18 bases between. Germline V lookup: CDR1 KGHDR, CDR2 SFDVKD. The CDR3 is CATAHGPEGGYTF. DNA for the CDR3: TGTGCCACCGCTCATGGGCCGGAGGGGGGCTACACCTTC.

As DNA, the CDR3 is TGCGCCAGCAGCATAGGGACAGGAGGTCAGCCCCAGCATTTT. Translation gives CASSIGTGGQPQHF. The chain links TRBV5-1 to TRBJ1-5; 8 bases are a match to TRBD1. This CDR3 region has 14 residues. The ends lost 4 bases at V and 6 bases at J; junction bases unmatched: 6. The germline gives CDR1 SGHRS, CDR2 YFSETQ.

The chain employs TRBV12-3 or TRBV12-4 and TRBJ1-1; D call uncertain. The V end lost 4 bases, the J end lost 8 bases, and 11 bases lay between the germline ends. The CDR3 covers 12 residues. CDR3 region: CASSSQGREAFF. The DNA of the CDR3 is TGTGCCAGCAGTTCTCAAGGGAGAGAAGCTTTCTTT.

In its sample, this clone was seen once. The rearrangement uses TRBV29-1 and TRBJ2-5; unclear D gene. V shed 3 bases and J shed 1 base, with 6 bases lying between them. This CDR3 is built from 12 residues. CDR1 is SQVTM, CDR2 ANQGSEA, per germline. This CDR3 reads CSVDQIQETQYF. The CDR3 DNA reads as TGCAGCGTTGACCAGATCCAAGAGACCCAGTACTTC.

This sequence joins TRBV24-1 and TRBJ1-2, with D possibly matching TRBD1 (6 bases). Germline V gene data show CDR1 as KGHDR and CDR2 as SFDVKD. V lost 4 bases, J lost 2 bases, and 19 bases lay in between. This CDR3 region has 17 residues. The CDR3 loop is CATSDDRQDLDNYGYTF. CDR3 nucleotides: TGTGCCACCAGTGACGACAGACAGGACTTAGACAACTATGGCTACACCTTC.

The J gene is TRBJ1-1, the V gene TRBV5-1; possibly TRBD1 for D (6 bases). The CDR3 is 15 amino acids. V dropped 0 bases and J dropped 4 bases, with 13 bases sitting between them. Germline V gene lookup returns CDR1 SGHRS and CDR2 YFSETQ. CDR3 amino acids: CASSLGPGQATEAFF. The CDR3 DNA reads as TGCGCCAGCAGCTTGGGGCCGGGACAAGCCACTGAAGCTTTCTTT.

The chain is built from TRBV19 and TRBJ2-5, with TRBD2 matching over 15 bases. Losses at the gene ends were 5 bases for V and 2 bases for J; bases not matched to a gene: 9. The CDR3 contains 18 residues. Germline CDR1 reads LNHDA; CDR2 reads SQIVND (reference sequence). In nucleotides, the CDR3 is TGTGCCAGTAGTGGAGGACTAGCGGGGGGGCAGAGTCAAGAGACCCAGTACTTC. It is translated as CASSGGLAGGQSQETQYF.

This clone appeared a single time. CDR3 amino acids: CASSFRGGYTF. The DNA of the CDR3 is TGTGCCAGCAGCTTTAGAGGGGGCTACACCTTC. The chain couples TRBV7-9 to TRBJ1-2; D remains unclear. V shed 3 bases and J shed 8 bases, with 7 bases lying between them. From germline, CDR1 is SEHNR and CDR2 FQNEAQ (reference sequence). The CDR3 has 11 residues.

The DNA for the CDR3 is TGTGCCAGCAGCTCATTTGGGCAGAACTATGGCTACACCTTC. This encodes CASSSFGQNYGYTF. This sequence joins TRBV11-2 and TRBJ1-2; D is unclear. The germline CDR1 and CDR2 sequences are SGHAT and FQNNGV. Between the trimmed V and J ends, which lost 4 bases and 2 bases, there was a span of 11 bases. There are 14 residues in the CDR3. Using reference TRBV11-2 and TRBJ1-2 for the parts outside the CDR3, the full variable domain is EAGVAQSPRYKIIEKRQSVAFWCNPISGHATLYWYQQILGQGPKLLIQFQNNGVVDDSQLPKDRFSAERLKGVDSTLKIQPAKLEDSAVYLCASSSFGQNYGYTFGSGTRLTVV.

The CDR3 is CASSPSGGLTDTQYF. DNA for the CDR3: TGTGCCAGCAGCCCTAGCGGGGGGTTGACAGATACGCAGTATTTT. The chain uses TRBV9 and TRBJ2-3; TRBD2 matches at 11 bases. The germline V gene encodes CDR1 SGDLS and CDR2 YYNGEE. This CDR3 is built from 15 residues. V was pared by 4 bases and J by 3 bases, with 4 bases of the junction left unmatched.

This clone was detected a few times. The chain recombines TRBV24-1 with TRBJ2-5; TRBD2 agrees at 7 bases. CDR1 KGHDR and CDR2 SFDVKD come from the germline V gene. The CDR3 extends over 17 amino acids. V gave up 3 bases and J gave up 5 bases; unmatched junction bases: 14. CDR3 loop: CATSDKGWEGLAETQYF. CDR3 nucleotides: TGTGCCACCAGTGATAAAGGATGGGAGGGGCTGGCGGAGACCCAGTACTTC.

The rearrangement joins TRBV5-4 to TRBJ2-1; 15 bases are a match to TRBD2. The CDR3 is made up of 19 amino acids. Germline V gene data show CDR1 as SGHNT and CDR2 as YYREEE (reference sequence). With 3 bases clipped from V and 0 bases from J, the junction kept 7 bases outside the gene matches. The CDR3 coding sequence is TGTGCCAGCAGCTCGGGACTAGCGGGGGGCCTAAGCTCCTACAATGAGCAGTTCTTC. Translation: CASSSGLAGGLSSYNEQFF.

This clone was counted a few times. The chain is built from TRBV7-2 and TRBJ1-1; possibly TRBD1 for D (5 bases). Looked up from germline, CDR1 is SGHTA and CDR2 is FQGNSA. Deletions cut 3 bases from V and 2 bases from J, with 10 bases between. The CDR3 extends over 14 amino acids. The CDR3 spells CASSFAGINTEAFF. The CDR3 coding sequence is TGTGCCAGCAGCTTCGCAGGGATAAACACTGAAGCTTTCTTT.

In DNA form, the CDR3 reads TGTGCCAGCAGGGGGACAGGGGTCTACGAGCAGTACTTC. Encoded protein: CASRGTGVYEQYF. V usage is TRBV2 and J usage is TRBJ2-7, with TRBD1 matching over 10 bases. The germline CDR1 and CDR2 sequences are SNHLY and FYNNEI. The length of the CDR3 is 13 residues. V gave up 6 bases and J gave up 3 bases; unmatched junction bases: 2.

The chain recombines TRBV10-3 with TRBJ2-1; tentatively, D is TRBD1 (6 bases). V was cut by 7 bases and J by 6 bases, with 22 bases left in between. The CDR3 loop spans 16 amino acids. CDR1 and CDR2 from the germline V gene are ENHRY and SYGVKD. The CDR3 is CAIISSSGVTGNEQFF. CDR3 DNA: TGTGCCATCATAAGTTCTTCAGGGGTCACGGGCAATGAGCAGTTCTTC.

This sequence joins TRBV9 and TRBJ2-1; 8 nucleotides line up with TRBD2. V trimming: 1 base; J trimming: 4 bases; junction bases outside the gene matches: 7. The CDR3 has 16 residues. Germline V gene sequence: CDR1 SGDLS, CDR2 YYNGEE. CDR3 sequence: CASSVHGGGTYNEQFF. The CDR3 nucleotides are TGTGCCAGCAGCGTACACGGCGGGGGGACTTACAATGAGCAGTTCTTC.

This chain joins TRBV12-3 or TRBV12-4 and TRBJ1-6; D is undetermined. Deletions cut 1 base from V and 5 bases from J, with 3 bases between. This CDR3 has 13 residues. This CDR3 reads CASSLVNNSPLHF. The CDR3 DNA reads as TGTGCCAGCAGTTTAGTTAATAATTCACCCCTCCACTTT.

This clone was recorded once. This rearrangement joins TRBV5-4 to TRBJ1-1; D may be TRBD1 (6 bases). Trimming took 3 bases from V and 4 from J, leaving 16 bases between them. This CDR3 has 15 amino acids. Germline CDR1 and CDR2: SGHNT and YYREEE (reference sequence). CDR3 amino acids: CASSYPTGYGTEAFF. The CDR3 region has the DNA TGTGCCAGCAGCTACCCTACAGGGTATGGCACTGAAGCTTTCTTT.

J is TRBJ1-2 and V is TRBV30, with 8 bases identical to TRBD1. CDR1 and CDR2 from the germline V gene are GTSNPN and SVGIG (reference sequence). There are 13 residues in the CDR3. The J segment lost 2 bases and the V segment lost 2 bases, leaving 1 base of the junction unmatched. CDR3 region: CAWSNRGNYGYTF. The CDR3 region has the DNA TGTGCCTGGAGTAACAGGGGGAACTATGGCTACACCTTC.

This chain joins TRBV18 and TRBJ1-4; tentative D call: TRBD1 (5 bases). Per germline, CDR1 KGHSH and CDR2 LQKENI. The V gene lost 10 bases and the J gene lost 8 bases, with 14 bases spanning the gap. This CDR3 region has 12 residues. Written as DNA, the CDR3 is TGTGCCACCGCCGGGGGAGAGGAAAAACTGTTTTTT. Protein product: CATAGGEEKLFF.

The V gene is TRBV4-2, the J gene TRBJ2-1; 14 bases agree with TRBD2. There are 19 residues in the CDR3. V shed 4 bases and J 0 bases; nucleotides not matched to a gene: 8. Germline CDR1 is LGHNA and CDR2 is YNFKEQ. The CDR3 DNA reads as TGTGCCAGCAGCCTCGGACTAGCGGGGGGCCTAGGCTCCTACAATGAGCAGTTCTTC. This codes for CASSLGLAGGLGSYNEQFF.